This passage covers 27 T cell receptor beta chains from one sample sequenced in a study of blood T cell repertoires in COVID-19. Clones were sequenced by immunoSEQ multiplex PCR, and TCRdb holds only the in-frame ones, with some missing. The sample records roughly 390,000 clones, about 85% being singletons. Sequencing input: peripheral blood. The receptors derive from a woman aged 18 to 35 with acute or convalescent COVID-19.

The chain joins TRBV6-5 to TRBJ1-5, with D possibly being TRBD1 (5 bases). V dropped 6 bases and J dropped 3 bases, with 12 bases sitting between them. Germline V CDR1 and CDR2: MNHEY, SVGAGI. This CDR3 spans 14 amino acids. The chain's CDR3 is CASREGLYNQPQHF. The CDR3 coding sequence is TGTGCCAGCAGAGAGGGACTTTACAATCAGCCCCAGCATTTT.

DNA of the CDR3: TGTGCCAGCAGTTACGGTCCGAGGCATGGCTACACCTTC. Translated: CASSYGPRHGYTF. V is TRBV6-5 and J is TRBJ1-2; D is unresolved. V lost 2 bases and J lost 6, with 10 bases in between. Per the germline V gene, CDR1 is MNHEY and CDR2 is SVGAGI. The CDR3 totals 13 residues.

V is TRBV29-1 and J is TRBJ1-1; perhaps TRBD1 as D (6 bases). Germline CDR1 SQVTM, CDR2 ANQGSEA. Between the trimmed V and J ends, which lost 0 bases and 4 bases, there was a span of 15 bases. The CDR3 covers 15 residues. The DNA for the CDR3 is TGCAGCGTTGAAGATCCCAGATCAGGGGTCACTGAAGCTTTCTTT. This gives the protein CSVEDPRSGVTEAFF.

The rearrangement joins TRBV7-2 to TRBJ2-7; 7 bases map to TRBD1. The junction had 8 bases not matched to a gene; V was cut back by 5 bases and J by 4 bases. The V gene's germline CDR1 is SGHTA and CDR2 FQGNSA. The length of the CDR3 is 14 residues. CDR3 sequence: CASSKSTGVYEQYF. The CDR3 DNA reads as TGTGCCAGCAGCAAATCTACAGGGGTGTACGAGCAGTACTTC.

The chain links TRBV12-5 to TRBJ1-4; 10 bases agree with TRBD1. After removal of 3 bases from V and 3 bases from J, the junction contained 7 bases not matched to a gene. The CDR3 has 17 residues. In germline, CDR1 is LGHNT, CDR2 FRNRAP. The CDR3 loop is CASGFRTGGTANEKLFF. The CDR3 DNA follows: TGTGCTAGTGGTTTCCGGACAGGGGGGACGGCTAATGAAAAACTGTTTTTT.

This CDR3 is CASSSLRDYEETQYF. The DNA for the CDR3 is TGTGCCAGCAGTTCCCTCCGGGACTATGAAGAGACCCAGTACTTC. The rearrangement uses TRBV28 and TRBJ2-5, with 7 nucleotides matching TRBD2. V shed 4 bases and J 3 bases; nucleotides not matched to a gene: 8. Germline assignment: CDR1 MDHEN and CDR2 SYDVKM. This CDR3 is built from 15 residues.

The J gene is TRBJ2-1, the V gene TRBV27, with 10 bases that match TRBD1. Germline V gene sequence: CDR1 MNHEY, CDR2 SMNVEV (reference sequence). Germline trimming cut 5 bases from V and 10 bases from J; bases unmatched to any gene: 8. This CDR3 spans 14 amino acids. CDR3: CASSAGTGALEQFF. For the CDR3, the DNA is TGTGCCAGCAGTGCCGGGACAGGGGCCCTCGAGCAGTTCTTC.

The CDR3 DNA reads TGTGCCAGCAGGGGTGAGGGTAGCGGGCCCCCAGATACGCAGTATTTT. It codes for CASRGEGSGPPDTQYF. V is TRBV2 and J is TRBJ2-3; 7 positions match TRBD2. This CDR3 comprises 16 residues. After removal of 6 bases from V and 4 bases from J, the junction contained 13 bases not matched to a gene. The germline V gene encodes CDR1 SNHLY and CDR2 FYNNEI.

This clone was seen more than once but under ten times. DNA for the CDR3: TGTGCCAGCAAGGCGGACAGGGGAGCGGACGAGCAGTACTTC. Amino acid sequence: CASKADRGADEQYF. The V and J genes are TRBV6-5 and TRBJ2-7; the match to TRBD1 covers 9 bases. V lost 7 bases to trimming and J lost 5 bases; unmatched junction nucleotides: 9. Germline V CDR1 and CDR2: MNHEY, SVGAGI. This CDR3 spans 14 amino acids.

This clone appeared a single time. The chain links TRBV7-8 to TRBJ2-7; possible D gene TRBD1, 6 bases. CDR3 length equals 14 residues. Germline CDR1 and CDR2: SGHVS and FQNEAQ. V lost 3 bases to trimming and J lost 0 bases, with 9 bases between them. The CDR3 sequence is CASSFRDTSYEQYF. CDR3 sequence (DNA): TGTGCCAGCAGCTTCCGGGACACCTCCTACGAGCAGTACTTC.

This clone has a single count. J is TRBJ2-7 and V is TRBV21-1; the table's TRBD1 call for D was not verified on the DNA. TRBV21-1 is described as a pseudogene. The CDR3 totals 16 residues. CDR3 in DNA: TGTGCCAGCAGCAAGCGCACTCGGGACAGGCTCTACGAGCAGTACTTC. Amino acid sequence: CASSKRTRDRLYEQYF.

The gene calls are TRBV9 and TRBJ2-2; 11 bases align to TRBD2. The CDR3 is 17 residues long. Germline V gene data show CDR1 as SGDLS and CDR2 as YYNGEE. The ends lost 6 bases at V and 2 bases at J; junction bases unmatched: 9. Written as DNA, the CDR3 is TGTGCCAGCAACTACAAGACTAGCGGGGAAAACACCGGGGAGCTGTTTTTT. Encoded protein: CASNYKTSGENTGELFF.

This chain joins TRBV19 and TRBJ1-6; D is perhaps TRBD1 (6 bases). Trimming pared 3 bases from V and 9 bases from J, leaving 15 bases between. CDR3 length: 15 residues. Germline loops: CDR1 LNHDA, CDR2 SQIVND (reference sequence). The CDR3 loop is CASSIRAGAGSPLHF. The CDR3 nucleotides read TGTGCCAGTAGTATCCGTGCGGGGGCCGGTTCACCCCTCCACTTT.

J is TRBJ2-7 and V is TRBV12-3 or TRBV12-4, with no clear D. The CDR3 consists of 12 residues. The ends were cut back, 3 bases at V and 3 bases at J, with 6 bases in the middle. CDR3 region: CASSLGLYEQYF. In DNA form, the CDR3 reads TGTGCCAGCAGTTTGGGCCTCTACGAGCAGTACTTC.

The V call is TRBV7-9, the J call TRBJ1-6, with TRBD1 identical over 7 bases. J gave up 5 bases and V 0 bases, and 4 bases lay outside the gene matches. The germline V gene encodes CDR1 SEHNR and CDR2 FQNEAQ (reference sequence). This CDR3 contains 16 residues. CDR3 in amino acids: CASSLAGQGDNSPLHF. Here the CDR3 DNA reads TGTGCCAGCAGCTTAGCGGGGCAGGGGGATAATTCACCCCTCCACTTT.

J is TRBJ2-7 and V is TRBV3-1 (or the pseudogene TRBV3-2), with 10 bases aligning to TRBD1. V lost 6 bases, J lost 3 bases, and 8 bases stayed unmatched. This CDR3 spans 15 amino acids. Germline CDR1 is LGHDT and CDR2 is YNNKEL (reference sequence). This CDR3 is CASRSGQGEVYEQYF. In DNA, the CDR3 is TGTGCCAGCAGATCCGGACAGGGGGAGGTCTACGAGCAGTACTTC.

The V and J genes are TRBV27 and TRBJ1-1; 7 bases are shared with TRBD1. Germline V gene lookup returns CDR1 MNHEY and CDR2 SMNVEV (reference sequence). The CDR3 totals 14 residues. Trimming cost V 7 bases and J 4 bases; bases outside gene matches: 9. As DNA, the CDR3 is TGTGCCAGCAACCTCAACAGGGGAGGCACTGAAGCTTTCTTT. It translates to CASNLNRGGTEAFF.

This chain uses TRBV6-1 with TRBJ1-2; perhaps TRBD1 as D (5 bases). The V gene's germline CDR1 is MNHNS and CDR2 SASEGT. Trimming took off 2 bases at V and 5 bases at J, with 15 bases between the two ends. This CDR3 contains 15 residues. CDR3 nucleotide sequence: TGTGCCAGCAGTGAACCTGGGGCAGGCGCATATGGCTACACCTTC. Protein sequence: CASSEPGAGAYGYTF.

This rearrangement joins TRBV10-3 to TRBJ1-2; TRBD1 matches 9 bases. Per germline, CDR1 ENHRY and CDR2 SYGVKD. This CDR3 comprises 14 residues. With 3 bases clipped from V and 7 bases from J, the junction kept 6 bases outside the gene matches. The CDR3 region is CAISEPGQGSGYTF. In nucleotides, the CDR3 is TGTGCCATCAGTGAACCGGGACAGGGTTCTGGCTACACCTTC.

The chain recombines TRBV12-3 or TRBV12-4 with TRBJ1-2; D perhaps matches TRBD1 (5 bases). Trimming removed 9 bases at V and 4 bases at J, with 9 bases between. This CDR3 comprises 11 residues. The CDR3 sequence is CASWGVYGYTF. The CDR3 bases are TGTGCCAGTTGGGGCGTCTATGGCTACACCTTC.

The chain is built from TRBV10-3 and TRBJ2-1, with 7 bases identical to TRBD2. CDR1 is ENHRY, CDR2 SYGVKD, per germline. CDR3 length: 14 residues. Trimming took 8 bases from V and 8 from J; bases not matched to a gene: 12. CDR3 sequence reads: CAIGAGTNTDEQFF. CDR3 DNA: TGTGCCATCGGCGCCGGGACTAATACTGATGAGCAGTTCTTC.

This clone appeared a few times. The J gene is TRBJ1-1, the V gene TRBV3-1 (or the pseudogene TRBV3-2); D might be TRBD1 (5 bases). The germline CDR1 and CDR2 sequences are LGHDT and YNNKEL (reference sequence). The CDR3 runs 13 residues. Trimming left V 0 bases short and J 10 bases short, with 12 bases between. The CDR3 DNA is TGTGCCAGCAGCCAAGATCGCCCAGGGCGAGCTTTCTTT. Residues: CASSQDRPGRAFF.

The rearrangement links TRBV13 to TRBJ1-2, with 7 bases fitting TRBD1. Germline V gene sequence: CDR1 PRHDT, CDR2 FYEKMQ (reference sequence). CDR3 size: 14 residues. The junction had 6 bases not matched to a gene; V was cut back by 4 bases and J by 4 bases. For the CDR3, the DNA is TGTGCCAGCAGCTCTCTGACAGGGAGCTATGGCTACACCTTC. The encoded protein is CASSSLTGSYGYTF.

The chain recombines TRBV19 with TRBJ1-5; D gene ambiguous. The CDR3 covers 12 residues. Per the germline V gene, CDR1 is LNHDA and CDR2 is SQIVND (reference sequence). V lost 8 bases and J 0 bases, leaving 5 bases between the germline ends. The CDR3 bases are TGTGCCAGTGGACTTAGCAATCAGCCCCAGCATTTT. It translates to CASGLSNQPQHF.

The V call is TRBV9, the J call TRBJ1-2, with 7 bases lining up with TRBD1. The V segment lost 3 bases and the J segment 5 bases; nucleotides outside the gene matches: 7. CDR3 length equals 14 residues. The V gene's germline CDR1 is SGDLS and CDR2 YYNGEE. In nucleotides, the CDR3 is TGTGCCAGCAGCGCAGCCGGGACAGAGTATGGCTACACCTTC. It yields the protein CASSAAGTEYGYTF. The full variable domain, completed using reference TRBV9 and TRBJ1-2, is DSGVTQTPKHLITATGQRVTLRCSPRSGDLSVYWYQQSLDQGLQFLIQYYNGEERAKGNILERFSAQQFPDLHSELNLSSLELGDSALYFCASSAAGTEYGYTFGSGTRLTVV.

The chain combines TRBV6-5 with TRBJ1-1, with D perhaps matching TRBD1 (6 bases). The CDR3 runs 14 residues. Trimming cost V 7 bases and J 0 bases, with 12 bases left between them. Germline CDR1 MNHEY, CDR2 SVGAGI. The CDR3 nucleotides read TGTGCCAGCACCCGGACAGAAATGAACACTGAAGCTTTCTTT. Translation gives CASTRTEMNTEAFF.

The rearrangement links TRBV10-3 to TRBJ1-2, with D unresolved. Germline V CDR1 and CDR2: ENHRY, SYGVKD. The CDR3 has 13 residues. Trimming removed 6 bases at V and 4 bases at J, with 12 bases between. In DNA, the CDR3 is TGTGCCATCAGGGGCGAGGGAGGCTATGGCTACACCTTC. It is translated as CAIRGEGGYGYTF.